This entry is about one T cell receptor (beta chain). Its cognate antigen is unknown. Between the trimmed V and J ends, which lost 5 bases and 4 bases, there was a span of 14 bases. This CDR3 comprises 14 residues. This entry is derived from a study of T-cell memory formation after mild COVID-19. Study-wide context: TCR clusters mostly belonged to single donors. Study-level points and caveats: The authors did not confirm SARS-CoV-2 specificity of second-wave clones peaking day 37. Shrinking CD4+ clones were chiefly CM and EM; CD8+ ones were chiefly EMRA.

The TCR alpha and TCR beta cDNA libraries, bearing sample barcodes and UMIs, were generated by 5'RACE using constant-segment primers. A single record per CDR3 protein comes from TCRdb applying MiXCR to the 5' RACE reads. The sample has nearly 110,000 distinct CDR3 sequences, approximately 15% seen once. Sequencing was performed on PBMCs or a T cell subset sorted from them (not recorded which). This receptor was obtained from a man younger than 35 who had mild COVID-19 (a few samples of this study predate the infection). Cell type and time point are not known. This chain connects TRBV12-3 or TRBV12-4 to TRBJ1-2; D is ambiguous. The CDR3 sequence is CASSMAPTAYGYTF. The CDR3 coding sequence is TGTGCCAGCAGTATGGCGCCGACGGCCTATGGCTACACCTTC.